This TCR beta chain was obtained from a study of cytomegalovirus exposure and HLA in healthy donors. Findings of the study overall: Most sequenced TCRs were rare (though some public TCRs occurred in many donors). In an earlier analysis, about 87% or about 30%: the productive usage of most TCR beta V segments.

CDR1 MGHRA and CDR2 YSYEKL come from the germline V gene. The CDR3 has 15 residues. The V and J ends lost 3 bases and 3 bases, in that order; junction bases with no gene match: 6. The PCR used 60 Vbeta and 13 Jbeta primers. Using immunoSEQ multiplex PCR, the repertoire was profiled, and TCRdb retains in-frame clones only, with some absent. Of over 110,000 clones listed, over 75% were seen once; the top ten hold more than 2.5%. Comments on this clone: Antigen unknown.

What was sequenced was PBMCs. The genes are TRBV4-1 and TRBJ2-7; 9 bases fit TRBD1. The receptor was derived from a male donor in good health and CMV-seronegative. In DNA, the CDR3 is TGCGCCAGCAGCCATCCGGGACAGGGAGTCTACGAGCAGTACTTC. Protein sequence: CASSHPGQGVYEQYF.